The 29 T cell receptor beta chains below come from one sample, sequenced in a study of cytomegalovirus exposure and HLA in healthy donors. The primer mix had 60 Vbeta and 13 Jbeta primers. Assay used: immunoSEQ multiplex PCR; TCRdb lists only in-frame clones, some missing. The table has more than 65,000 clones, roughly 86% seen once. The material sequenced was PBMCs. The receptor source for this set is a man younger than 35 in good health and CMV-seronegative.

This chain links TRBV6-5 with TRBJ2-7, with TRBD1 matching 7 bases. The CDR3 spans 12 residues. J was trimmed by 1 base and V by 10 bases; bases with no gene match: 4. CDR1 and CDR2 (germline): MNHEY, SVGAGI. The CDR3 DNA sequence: TGTGCCACCCGACAGGGATCCTACGAGCAGTACTTC. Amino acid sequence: CATRQGSYEQYF.

The CDR3 DNA is TGTGCCAGCAGCTTAGTCCCAGAAGCTTTCTTT. It yields the protein CASSLVPEAFF. The rearrangement links TRBV7-9 to TRBJ1-1, with D hard to call. Looked up from germline, CDR1 is SEHNR and CDR2 is FQNEAQ (reference sequence). V shed 1 base and J shed 8 bases, with 5 bases lying between them. The CDR3 runs 11 residues.

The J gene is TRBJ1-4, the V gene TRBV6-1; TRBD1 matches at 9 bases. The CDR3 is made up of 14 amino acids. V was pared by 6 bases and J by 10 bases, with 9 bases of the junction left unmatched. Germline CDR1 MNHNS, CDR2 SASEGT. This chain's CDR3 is CASRTGGTPGKLFF. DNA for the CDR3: TGTGCCAGCAGGACAGGGGGTACCCCTGGAAAACTGTTTTTT.

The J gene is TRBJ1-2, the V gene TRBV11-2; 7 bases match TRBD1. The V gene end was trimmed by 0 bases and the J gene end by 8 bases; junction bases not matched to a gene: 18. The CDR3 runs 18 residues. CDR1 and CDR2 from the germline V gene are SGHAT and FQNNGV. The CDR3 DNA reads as TGTGCCAGCAGCTTAGATATGGGAGCTTGGGACAGTCTTCGAGGCTACACCTTC. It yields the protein CASSLDMGAWDSLRGYTF.

DNA of the CDR3: TGTGCCAGCAGCTTCGACAGGGGGGGGACCTACGAGCAGTACTTC. It translates to CASSFDRGGTYEQYF. V and J are TRBV5-6 and TRBJ2-7; 9 bases line up with TRBD1. The germline V gene has CDR1 SGHDT and CDR2 YYEEEE. Trimming removed 2 bases from V and 2 bases from J; junction bases left unmatched: 5. The CDR3 contains 15 residues.

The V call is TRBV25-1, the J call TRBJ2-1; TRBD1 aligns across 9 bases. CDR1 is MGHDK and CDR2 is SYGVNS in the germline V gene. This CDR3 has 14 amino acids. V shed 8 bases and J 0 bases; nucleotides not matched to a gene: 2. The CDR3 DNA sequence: TGTGCCAGCGGGGACAGGGCCTCCTACAATGAGCAGTTCTTC. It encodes CASGDRASYNEQFF.

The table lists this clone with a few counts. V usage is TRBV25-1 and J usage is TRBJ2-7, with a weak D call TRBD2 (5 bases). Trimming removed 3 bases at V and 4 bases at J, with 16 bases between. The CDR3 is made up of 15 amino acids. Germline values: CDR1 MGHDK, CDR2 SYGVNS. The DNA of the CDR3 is TGTGCCAGCAGTGAGTATTCCGGATGGGAGTACGAGCAGTACTTC. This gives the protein CASSEYSGWEYEQYF.

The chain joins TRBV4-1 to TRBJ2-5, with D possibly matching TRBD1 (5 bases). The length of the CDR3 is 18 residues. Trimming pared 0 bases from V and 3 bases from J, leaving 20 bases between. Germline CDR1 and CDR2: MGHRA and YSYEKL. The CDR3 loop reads CASSQEFSSLQEKETQYF. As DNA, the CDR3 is TGCGCCAGCAGCCAAGAGTTCAGCTCCTTACAGGAAAAAGAGACCCAGTACTTC.

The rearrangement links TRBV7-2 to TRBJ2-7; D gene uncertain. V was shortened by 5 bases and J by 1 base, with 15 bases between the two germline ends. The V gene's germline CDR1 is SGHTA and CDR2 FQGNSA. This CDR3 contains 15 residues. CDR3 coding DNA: TGTGCCAGCAGCCGTAGAGACTCCGGGTCCTACGAGCAGTACTTC. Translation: CASSRRDSGSYEQYF.

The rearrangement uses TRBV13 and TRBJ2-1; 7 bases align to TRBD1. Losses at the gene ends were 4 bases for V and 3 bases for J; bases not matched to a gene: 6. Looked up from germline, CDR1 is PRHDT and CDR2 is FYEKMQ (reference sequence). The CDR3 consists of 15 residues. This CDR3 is CASSSTGYNYNEQFF. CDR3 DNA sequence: TGTGCCAGCAGCTCGACAGGGTACAACTACAATGAGCAGTTCTTC.

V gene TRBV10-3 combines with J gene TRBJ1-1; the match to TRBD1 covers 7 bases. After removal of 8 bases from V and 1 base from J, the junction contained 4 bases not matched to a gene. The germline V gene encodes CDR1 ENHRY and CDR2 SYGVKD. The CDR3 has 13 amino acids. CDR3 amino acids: CAIGTGENTEAFF. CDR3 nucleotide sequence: TGTGCCATCGGTACAGGGGAGAACACTGAAGCTTTCTTT.

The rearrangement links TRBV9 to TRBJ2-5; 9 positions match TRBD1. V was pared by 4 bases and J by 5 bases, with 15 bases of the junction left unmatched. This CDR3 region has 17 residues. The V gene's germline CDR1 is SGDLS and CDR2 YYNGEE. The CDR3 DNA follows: TGTGCCAGCAGCCCCCGGGACAGGGTCTTTCGGTTGGAGACCCAGTACTTC. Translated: CASSPRDRVFRLETQYF.

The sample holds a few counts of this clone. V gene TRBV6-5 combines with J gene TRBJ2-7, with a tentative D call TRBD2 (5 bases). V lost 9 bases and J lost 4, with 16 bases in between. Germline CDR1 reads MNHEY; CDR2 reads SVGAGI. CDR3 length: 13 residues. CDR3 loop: CASSGLKSYEQYF. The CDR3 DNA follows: TGTGCCAGTTCAGGACTCAAATCTTACGAGCAGTACTTC.

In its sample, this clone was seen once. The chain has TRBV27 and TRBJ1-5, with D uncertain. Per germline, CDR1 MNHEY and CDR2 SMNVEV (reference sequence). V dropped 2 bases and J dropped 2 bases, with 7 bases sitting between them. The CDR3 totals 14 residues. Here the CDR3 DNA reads TGTGCCAGCAGTTTAGTTCGAGGCAATCAGCCCCAGCATTTT. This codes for CASSLVRGNQPQHF.

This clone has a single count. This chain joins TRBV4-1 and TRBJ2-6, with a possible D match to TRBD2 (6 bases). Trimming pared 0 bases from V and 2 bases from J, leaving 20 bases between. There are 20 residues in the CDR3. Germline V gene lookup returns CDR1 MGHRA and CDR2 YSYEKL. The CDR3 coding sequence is TGCGCCAGCAGCCAAGAGACCCCGGGCGGGAAGCGACCTGGGGCCAACGTCCTGACTTTC. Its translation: CASSQETPGGKRPGANVLTF.

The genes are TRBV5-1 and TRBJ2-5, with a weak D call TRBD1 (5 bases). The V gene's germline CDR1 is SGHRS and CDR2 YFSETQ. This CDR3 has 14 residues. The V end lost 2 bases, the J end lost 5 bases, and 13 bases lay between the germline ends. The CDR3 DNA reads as TGCGCCAGCAGCTTAAACCCAAACAGGGAGACCCAGTACTTC. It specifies CASSLNPNRETQYF. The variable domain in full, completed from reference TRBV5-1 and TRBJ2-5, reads KAGVTQTPRYLIKTRGQQVTLSCSPISGHRSVSWYQQTPGQGLQFLFEYFSETQRNKGNFPGRFSGRQFSNSRSEMNVSTLELGDSALYLCASSLNPNRETQYFGPGTRLLVL.

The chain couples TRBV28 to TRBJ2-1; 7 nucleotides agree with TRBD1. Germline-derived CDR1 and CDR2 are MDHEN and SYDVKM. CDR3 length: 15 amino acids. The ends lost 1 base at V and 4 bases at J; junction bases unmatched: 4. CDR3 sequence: CASSLSGGNYNEQFF. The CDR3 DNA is TGTGCCAGCAGTTTATCAGGGGGTAATTACAATGAGCAGTTCTTC.

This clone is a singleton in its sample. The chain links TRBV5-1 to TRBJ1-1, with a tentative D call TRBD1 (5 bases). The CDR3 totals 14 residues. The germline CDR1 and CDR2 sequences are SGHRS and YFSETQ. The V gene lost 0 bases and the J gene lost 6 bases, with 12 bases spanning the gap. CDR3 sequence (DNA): TGCGCCAGCAGCTTGGCCTTGGGGCCACCTGAAGCTTTCTTT. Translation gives CASSLALGPPEAFF.

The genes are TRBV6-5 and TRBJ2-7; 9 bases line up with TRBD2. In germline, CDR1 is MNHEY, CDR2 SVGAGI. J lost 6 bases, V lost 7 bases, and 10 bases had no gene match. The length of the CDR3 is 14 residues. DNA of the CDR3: TGTGCCAGCACCTGGGCTAGCGGGGTTCGCGAGCAGTACTTC. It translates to CASTWASGVREQYF.

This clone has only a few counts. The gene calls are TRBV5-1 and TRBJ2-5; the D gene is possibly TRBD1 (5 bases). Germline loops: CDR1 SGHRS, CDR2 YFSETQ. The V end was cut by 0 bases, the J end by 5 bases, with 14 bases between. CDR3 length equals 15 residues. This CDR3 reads CASSLAGDSSETQYF. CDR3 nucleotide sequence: TGCGCCAGCAGCTTGGCCGGCGACAGCTCGGAGACCCAGTACTTC. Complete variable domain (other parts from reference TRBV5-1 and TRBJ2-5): KAGVTQTPRYLIKTRGQQVTLSCSPISGHRSVSWYQQTPGQGLQFLFEYFSETQRNKGNFPGRFSGRQFSNSRSEMNVSTLELGDSALYLCASSLAGDSSETQYFGPGTRLLVL.

The CDR3 nucleotides read TGTGCCAGCAGTTTTCGAGGCTCTGGGGCCAACGTCCTGACTTTC. Protein sequence: CASSFRGSGANVLTF. The V call is TRBV5-4, the J call TRBJ2-6, with D hard to call. Germline CDR1 SGHNT, CDR2 YYREEE (reference sequence). The CDR3 covers 15 residues. Trimming removed 5 bases from V and 0 bases from J, with 9 bases in between.

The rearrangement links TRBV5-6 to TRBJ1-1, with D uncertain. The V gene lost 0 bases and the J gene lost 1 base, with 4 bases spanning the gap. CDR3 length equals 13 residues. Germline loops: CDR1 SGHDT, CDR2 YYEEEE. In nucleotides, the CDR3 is TGTGCCAGCAGCTTGGGGAGGAACACTGAAGCTTTCTTT. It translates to CASSLGRNTEAFF. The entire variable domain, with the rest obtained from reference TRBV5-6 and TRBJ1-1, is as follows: DAGVTQSPTHLIKTRGQQVTLRCSPKSGHDTVSWYQQALGQGPQFIFQYYEEEERQRGNFPDRFSGHQFPNYSSELNVNALLLGDSALYLCASSLGRNTEAFFGQGTRLTVV.

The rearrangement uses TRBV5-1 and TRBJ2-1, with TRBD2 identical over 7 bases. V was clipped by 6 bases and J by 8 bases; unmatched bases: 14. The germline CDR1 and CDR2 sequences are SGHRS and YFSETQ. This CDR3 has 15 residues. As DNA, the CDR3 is TGCGCCAGCATTTACCTGGGGGGGGATTTCTATGAGCAGTTCTTC. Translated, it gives CASIYLGGDFYEQFF.

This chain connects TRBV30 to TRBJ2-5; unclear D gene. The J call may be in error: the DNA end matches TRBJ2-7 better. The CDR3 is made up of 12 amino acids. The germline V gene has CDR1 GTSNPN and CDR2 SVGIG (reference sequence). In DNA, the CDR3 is TGTGCCTGGAGTGTGGGCCCCTACGAGCAGTACTTC. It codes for CAWSVGPYEQYF.

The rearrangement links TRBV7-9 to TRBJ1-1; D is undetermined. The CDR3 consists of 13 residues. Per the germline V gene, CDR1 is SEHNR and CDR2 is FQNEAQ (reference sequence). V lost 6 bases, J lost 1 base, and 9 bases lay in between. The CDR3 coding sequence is TGTGCCAGCAGATTCGATAGGAACACTGAAGCTTTCTTT. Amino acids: CASRFDRNTEAFF.

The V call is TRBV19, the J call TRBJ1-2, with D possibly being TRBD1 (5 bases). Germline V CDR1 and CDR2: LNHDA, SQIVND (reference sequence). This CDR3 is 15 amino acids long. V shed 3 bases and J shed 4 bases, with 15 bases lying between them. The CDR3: CASSIQGSAFYGYTF. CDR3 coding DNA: TGTGCCAGTAGTATCCAGGGCTCGGCTTTCTATGGCTACACCTTC.

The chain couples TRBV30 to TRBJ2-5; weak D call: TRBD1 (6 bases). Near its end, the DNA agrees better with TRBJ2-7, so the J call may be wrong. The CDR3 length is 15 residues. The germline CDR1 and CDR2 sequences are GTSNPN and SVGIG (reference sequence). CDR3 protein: CAWSTQQGSGYEQYF. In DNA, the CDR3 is TGTGCCTGGAGTACCCAACAGGGCTCGGGCTACGAGCAGTACTTC.

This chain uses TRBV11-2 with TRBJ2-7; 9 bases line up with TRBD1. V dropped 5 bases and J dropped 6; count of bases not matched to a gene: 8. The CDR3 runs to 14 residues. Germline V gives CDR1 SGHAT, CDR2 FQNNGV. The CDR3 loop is CASSQGQGHSEQYF. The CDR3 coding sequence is TGTGCCAGCAGCCAAGGACAGGGGCACAGCGAGCAGTACTTC.

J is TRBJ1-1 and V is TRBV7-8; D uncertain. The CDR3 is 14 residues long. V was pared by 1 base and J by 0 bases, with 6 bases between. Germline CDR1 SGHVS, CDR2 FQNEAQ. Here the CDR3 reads CASSLGVMNTEAFF. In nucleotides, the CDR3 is TGTGCCAGCAGCTTAGGTGTCATGAACACTGAAGCTTTCTTT.